These T cell receptor beta chains were read from a single sample in a study of cytomegalovirus exposure and HLA in healthy donors. TCRdb's table, derived via immunoSEQ multiplex PCR, lists solely in-frame clones and lacks some. Among some 100,000 clones listed, almost 75% were seen once. The sample consisted of PBMCs. Source of these receptors: a man in his forties or fifties in good health and CMV-seronegative. Both conserved end residues are part of each CDR3. D genes are given only for firm matches. Clone size is not always given. Where it is, it says once, few, many or a class for expanded clones.

j_call clone_size d_call v_call cdr3_aa cdr3_nt
TRBJ1-1 few NA TRBV11-2 CASSLDRYTEAFF TGTGCCAGCAGCTTAGACAGGTACACTGAAGCTTTCTTT
TRBJ2-5 NA NA TRBV21-1 CASSKGKLAVRSRETQYF TGTGCCAGCAGCAAAGGAAAACTAGCGGTTCGGTCTAGAGAGACCCAGTACTTC
TRBJ2-2 few TRBD2 TRBV7-2 CASSQRGGRFGELFF TGTGCCAGCAGCCAGCGGGGGGGCCGGTTCGGGGAGCTGTTTTTT
TRBJ2-7 NA TRBD2 TRBV29-1 CSVILAGVKEQYF TGCAGCGTCATACTAGCGGGGGTAAAAGAGCAGTACTTC
TRBJ2-7 NA TRBD1 TRBV7-2 CASSLSPATGASEQYF TGTGCCAGCAGCTTATCCCCAGCGACAGGGGCGAGCGAGCAGTACTTC
TRBJ2-3 NA TRBD2 TRBV15 CATSRDLAGGRADTQYF TGTGCCACCAGCAGAGATTTGGCGGGGGGGCGGGCAGATACGCAGTATTTT
TRBJ2-2 NA TRBD1 TRBV29-1 CSVRTGSTGELFF TGCAGCGTCCGGACAGGGAGCACCGGGGAGCTGTTTTTT
TRBJ2-1 NA NA TRBV27 CASSLTPGSSYNEQFF TGTGCCAGCAGTTTAACCCCGGGGAGTTCCTACAATGAGCAGTTCTTC
TRBJ1-5 once TRBD1 TRBV7-8 CASSLAWGQGGQPQHF TGTGCCAGCAGCCTAGCGTGGGGACAGGGAGGCCAGCCCCAGCATTTT
TRBJ1-1 NA NA TRBV5-1 CASSFGAGQGAFF TGCGCCAGCAGCTTTGGGGCAGGGCAAGGAGCTTTCTTT
TRBJ1-4 NA NA TRBV28 CASSYGGRGAFF TGTGCCAGCAGTTATGGGGGTCGGGGGGCGTTTTTT
TRBJ2-1 NA NA TRBV5-6 CASSTRYGQFF TGTGCCAGCAGCACGCGGTACGGGCAGTTCTTC
TRBJ1-1 NA NA TRBV9 CASSVDWQGSHGEAFF TGTGCCAGCAGCGTAGATTGGCAGGGTAGTCACGGTGAAGCTTTCTTT
TRBJ2-6 few NA TRBV5-6 CASSPQGGALSGANVLTF TGTGCCAGCAGTCCTCAGGGTGGGGCCCTCTCTGGGGCCAACGTCCTGACTTTC
TRBJ1-1 few NA TRBV5-1 CASSLYGGSTEAFF TGCGCCAGCAGCTTGTACGGTGGTAGCACTGAAGCTTTCTTT
TRBJ2-3 NA NA TRBV6-1 CASSALDRRTDTQYF TGTGCCAGCAGTGCCTTGGACAGACGCACAGATACGCAGTATTTT
TRBJ2-7 NA NA TRBV7-2 CASSLINYEQYF TGTGCCAGCAGCTTAATTAACTACGAGCAGTACTTC
TRBJ2-1 NA NA TRBV11-1 CASSQGVNEQFF TGTGCCAGCAGCCAAGGGGTCAATGAGCAGTTCTTC
TRBJ1-6 NA NA TRBV2 CASIPLEDYNSPLHF TGTGCCAGCATCCCGTTAGAGGACTATAATTCACCCCTCCACTTT
TRBJ2-5 NA TRBD2 TRBV28 CASSPGGRETQYF TGTGCCAGCAGCCCCGGGGGGAGAGAGACCCAGTACTTC
TRBJ1-2 NA TRBD1 TRBV14 CASSQGGGGGYTF TGTGCCAGCAGCCAAGGAGGGGGCGGTGGCTACACCTTC
TRBJ2-3 NA TRBD2 TRBV19 CASSTYLAGETQYF TGTGCCAGTAGTACGTATCTAGCGGGGGAGACGCAGTATTTT